One sample yielded the 14 T cell receptor beta chains listed below, sequenced in a study of cytomegalovirus exposure and HLA in healthy donors. A multiplex PCR was run with 60 Vbeta primers and 13 Jbeta primers. The assay was immunoSEQ multiplex PCR, and TCRdb's table has in-frame clones only and misses some. The data contain about 93,000 clones, 82% of them singletons. Material: PBMCs. The receptor source for this set is a man in his fifties or sixties in good health and CMV-seronegative.

The rearrangement links TRBV10-1 to TRBJ2-7, with a tentative D call TRBD2 (7 bases). The CDR3 spans 17 residues. With 3 bases removed from V and 3 bases from J, the gap between germline ends came to 21 bases. Per the germline V gene, CDR1 is WNHNN and CDR2 is SYGVQD (reference sequence). CDR3 residues: CASSDTRGGGGYYEQYF. DNA for the CDR3: TGCGCCAGCAGTGACACCCGCGGAGGGGGGGGATACTACGAGCAGTACTTC.

The chain combines TRBV29-1 with TRBJ2-5; 9 bases map to TRBD1. The germline V gene has CDR1 SQVTM and CDR2 ANQGSEA. The V and J ends lost 1 base and 2 bases, in that order; junction bases with no gene match: 5. This CDR3 region has 15 residues. CDR3 sequence: CSVEGYRGLQETQYF. The DNA of the CDR3 is TGCAGCGTTGAAGGTTACAGGGGGCTACAAGAGACCCAGTACTTC.

This chain uses TRBV5-1 with TRBJ2-2, with a tentative D call TRBD2 (6 bases). Trimming removed 0 bases from V and 1 base from J, with 10 bases in between. The germline V gene encodes CDR1 SGHRS and CDR2 YFSETQ. CDR3 length: 16 amino acids. The CDR3 nucleotides read TGCGCCAGCAGCTTGGGTGGAGGGAAGAACACCGGGGAGCTGTTTTTT. It codes for CASSLGGGKNTGELFF.

The gene calls are TRBV28 and TRBJ2-1, with unresolved D. Germline loops: CDR1 MDHEN, CDR2 SYDVKM. The V gene lost 5 bases and the J gene lost 9 bases, with 20 bases spanning the gap. CDR3 size: 15 residues. The DNA for the CDR3 is TGTGCCAGCAGTATCCAGCGTGTATTGGCTCTTGAGCAGTTCTTC. This encodes CASSIQRVLALEQFF.

The chain carries TRBV6-5 and TRBJ2-1, with 9 bases that match TRBD2. Unmatched junction bases numbered 10, after V lost 5 bases and J lost 8 bases. This CDR3 has 15 residues. CDR1 is MNHEY and CDR2 is SVGAGI in the germline V gene. The CDR3 nucleotides are TGTGCCAGCAGTCCCGAGGGGGGACTAGCATATGAGCAGTTCTTC. This sequence encodes CASSPEGGLAYEQFF.

V usage is TRBV6-5 and J usage is TRBJ1-5; the D is unclear. The V gene's germline CDR1 is MNHEY and CDR2 SVGAGI. The V end lost 10 bases, the J end lost 3 bases, and 19 bases lay between the germline ends. CDR3 length: 15 residues. The CDR3 protein is CATVPPYGDNQPQHF. The CDR3 coding sequence is TGTGCCACCGTTCCCCCCTACGGGGACAATCAGCCCCAGCATTTT.

This clone showed up just once. V and J are TRBV7-9 and TRBJ2-1, with a possible D match to TRBD2 (6 bases). Trimming stripped 5 bases from V and 8 bases from J, with 22 bases between. The CDR3 has 16 amino acids. Germline CDR1 SEHNR, CDR2 FQNEAQ (reference sequence). The CDR3 coding sequence is TGTGCCAGCAGCGTCGGTGGAGGGGCGCGAGCCTATGAGCAGTTCTTC. Protein: CASSVGGGARAYEQFF.

The chain recombines TRBV14 with TRBJ2-7; 9 nucleotides match TRBD1. Germline-derived CDR1 and CDR2 are SGHDN and FVKESK. There are 17 residues in the CDR3. The trim removed 1 base at V and 4 bases at J, leaving 11 bases unmatched. The chain's CDR3 is CASSQVAVDRGAYEQYF. Here the CDR3 DNA reads TGTGCCAGCAGCCAAGTAGCGGTTGACAGGGGGGCGTACGAGCAGTACTTC.

This clone was observed once. The chain links TRBV7-8 to TRBJ1-1, with 9 bases identical to TRBD1. CDR1 and CDR2 (germline): SGHVS, FQNEAQ. CDR3 length equals 16 residues. V lost 0 bases to trimming and J lost 5 bases; unmatched junction nucleotides: 7. The CDR3 reads CASSLAYRGRGTEAFF. The CDR3 region has the DNA TGTGCCAGCAGCTTAGCCTACAGGGGGCGAGGGACTGAAGCTTTCTTT.

J is TRBJ1-1 and V is TRBV6-5; D might be TRBD1 (5 bases). The V and J ends lost 3 bases and 1 base respectively, with 9 bases between them. CDR3 length: 14 amino acids. CDR1 MNHEY and CDR2 SVGAGI come from the germline V gene. CDR3 nucleotide sequence: TGTGCCAGCAGTTATCATCAGGGGAACACTGAAGCTTTCTTT. It is translated as CASSYHQGNTEAFF.

V gene TRBV15 combines with J gene TRBJ2-7; perhaps TRBD1 as D (6 bases). CDR1 is LNHNV, CDR2 YYDKDF, per germline (reference sequence). V was pared by 0 bases and J by 3 bases, with 9 bases between. CDR3 length equals 14 residues. The chain's CDR3 is CATSRDRQDYEQYF. The CDR3, as DNA: TGTGCCACCAGCAGAGATCGACAGGACTACGAGCAGTACTTC.

V usage is TRBV7-9 and J usage is TRBJ2-5, with 8 bases fitting TRBD2. Germline CDR1 reads SEHNR; CDR2 reads FQNEAQ (reference sequence). The CDR3 length is 16 residues. The V gene end was trimmed by 5 bases and the J gene end by 5 bases; junction bases not matched to a gene: 13. This chain's CDR3 is CASSGGLVGGGETQYF. In nucleotides, the CDR3 is TGTGCCAGCAGCGGGGGACTAGTGGGGGGGGGTGAGACCCAGTACTTC.

The gene calls are TRBV21-1 and TRBJ2-7; the D segment call TRBD1 is taken from the table without a DNA check. TRBV21-1 is marked as a pseudogene. The CDR3 length is 14 residues. CDR3 protein: CASSKDRENYEQYF. The DNA for the CDR3 is TGTGCCAGCAGCAAAGACAGGGAAAACTACGAGCAGTACTTC.

The chain combines TRBV28 with TRBJ2-7; D ambiguous. The CDR3 length is 12 residues. Germline V gives CDR1 MDHEN, CDR2 SYDVKM. Trimming stripped 7 bases from V and 2 bases from J, with 9 bases between. DNA of the CDR3: TGTGCCAGCAATACACCCCCCTACGAGCAGTACTTC. It is translated as CASNTPPYEQYF.